The next 16 T cell receptor beta chains were all read from a single sample in a study of T cell repertoires in cytomegalovirus infection (dated by TCRdb to about 2019). The treatment or condition label, as the study defines it: in vitro stimulation with specific CMV peptide epitopes to enrich CMV-specific T cells. The sample was run on an Illumina HiSeq 1500. TCRdb itself trimmed the public reads at Q25 with fastp, ran MiXCR and retained productive beta chains. Duplicate CDR3 protein sequences are folded into a single record with the most common DNA and genes. The sample table holds about a million distinct CDR3 sequences, of which around 30% were seen once. The ten largest clones add up to about 14% of the sample. These receptors have no identified antigens. The material sequenced was cultured CD8+ T cells from PBMCs, taken from culture after CMV antigen stimulation. The receptor set was obtained from a human donor in good health (CMV status not recorded). Some clones in this sample may be carry-over from other donors' samples.

The chain uses TRBV19 and TRBJ2-7; perhaps TRBD1 as D (6 bases). Trimming shortened V by 6 bases and J by 0 bases, and 15 bases separated the two germline ends. The CDR3 totals 15 residues. CDR1 LNHDA and CDR2 SQIVND come from the germline V gene (reference sequence). The CDR3 bases are TGTGCCAGTAGGGCCGATGACAGGCCCTCCTACGAGCAGTACTTC. Amino acids: CASRADDRPSYEQYF.

The chain joins TRBV6-2 or TRBV6-3 to TRBJ2-1; possible D gene TRBD2, 6 bases. V was cut by 0 bases and J by 2 bases, with 14 bases left in between. CDR1 MNHEY and CDR2 SVGEGT come from the germline V gene. This CDR3 spans 17 amino acids. CDR3 in DNA: TGTGCCAGCAGTTACTCCCGCGGAAGGGAGGCCTACAATGAGCAGTTCTTC. Translating it yields CASSYSRGREAYNEQFF.

The chain recombines TRBV4-1 with TRBJ1-1; 7 bases align to TRBD1. Germline lookup yields CDR1 MGHRA and CDR2 YSYEKL. V was pared by 4 bases and J by 1 base, with 9 bases of the junction left unmatched. This CDR3 is built from 16 residues. The CDR3 loop is CASSLRDSLGNTEAFF. The CDR3 DNA follows: TGCGCCAGCAGCCTCCGGGACAGCCTCGGGAACACTGAAGCTTTCTTT.

The CDR3 sequence: CASSWGSREELFF. The CDR3 DNA reads TGTGCCAGCAGCTGGGGGTCCCGTGAGGAGCTGTTTTTT. The J gene is TRBJ2-2, the V gene TRBV5-6; tentatively, D is TRBD1 or TRBD2 (5 bases each). Germline V lookup: CDR1 SGHDT, CDR2 YYEEEE. V dropped 3 bases and J dropped 10 bases, with 13 bases sitting between them. CDR3 size: 13 residues.

This clonotype was observed at least ten times. The V and J genes are TRBV7-2 and TRBJ2-6; no clear D gene. Germline loops: CDR1 SGHTA, CDR2 FQGNSA. CDR3 length: 15 residues. The V end was cut by 5 bases, the J end by 0 bases, with 8 bases between. CDR3 protein: CASSPWGSGANVLTF. CDR3 coding DNA: TGTGCCAGCAGCCCATGGGGCTCTGGGGCCAACGTCCTGACTTTC.

This sequence joins TRBV2 and TRBJ2-7; 8 nucleotides align to TRBD1. V was clipped by 6 bases and J by 6 bases; unmatched bases: 16. Per germline, CDR1 SNHLY and CDR2 FYNNEI. The CDR3 covers 16 residues. The CDR3 nucleotides are TGTGCCAGCAGGGGCAGAACCTTAGGACAGGGAGCCGAGCAGTACTTC. This gives the protein CASRGRTLGQGAEQYF. The full variable domain, in which reference TRBV2 and TRBJ2-7 provide the parts outside the CDR3, is EPEVTQTPSHQVTQMGQEVILRCVPISNHLYFYWYRQILGQKVEFLVSFYNNEISEKSEIFDDQFSVERPDGSNFTLKIRSTKLEDSAMYFCASRGRTLGQGAEQYFGPGTRLTVT.

Note on this clonotype: Just one base apart from a much larger clone, this may be a read error. CDR3 amino acids: CASSLTAGNYNEQFF. The CDR3 DNA is TGTGCCAGCAGCTTAACAGCGGGCAACTACAATGAGCAGTTCTTC. The genes are TRBV7-6 and TRBJ2-1, with a tentative D call TRBD2 (6 bases). Germline CDR1 SGHVS, CDR2 FNYEAQ. The CDR3 is 15 amino acids. Trimming removed 2 bases from V and 3 bases from J, with 11 bases in between.

V and J are TRBV7-9 and TRBJ2-6; D may match TRBD1 or TRBD2 (5 bases each). Germline V gene lookup returns CDR1 SEHNR and CDR2 FQNEAQ (reference sequence). The CDR3 sequence is 16 residues long. Between the trimmed V and J ends, which lost 7 bases and 3 bases, there was a span of 16 bases. The CDR3, as DNA: TGTGCCAGCACCCCCCCCCAGGGAGTTGGGGCCAACGTCCTGACTTTC. Its protein is CASTPPQGVGANVLTF.

There are a few counts of this clonotype. The V and J genes are TRBV7-9 and TRBJ2-7; the D is unclear. V lost 1 base and J 3 bases, leaving 7 bases between the germline ends. The CDR3 length is 13 residues. CDR1 and CDR2 from the germline V gene are SEHNR and FQNEAQ (reference sequence). The CDR3 loop is CASSLVPVYEQYF. The DNA of the CDR3 is TGTGCCAGCAGCTTAGTACCCGTCTACGAGCAGTACTTC.

The rearrangement uses TRBV2 and TRBJ2-1; the match to TRBD1 covers 7 bases. Germline-derived CDR1 and CDR2 are SNHLY and FYNNEI. The junction had 17 bases not matched to a gene; V was cut back by 2 bases and J by 4 bases. CDR3 length: 19 residues. This CDR3 is CASSEPTRDSRSGYNEQFF. The DNA of the CDR3 is TGTGCCAGCAGTGAACCTACGAGGGACAGCCGTAGTGGGTACAATGAGCAGTTCTTC.

The chain carries TRBV10-2 and TRBJ1-1; no clear D. Trimming stripped 6 bases from V and 2 bases from J, with 16 bases between. CDR1 WSHSY and CDR2 SAAADI come from the germline V gene. The CDR3 runs 15 residues. CDR3 nucleotides: TGCGCCAGCAGCCCATTCGACACCCTCAACACTGAAGCTTTCTTT. It encodes CASSPFDTLNTEAFF.

The chain has TRBV27 and TRBJ1-1; D not certain. CDR1 and CDR2 (germline): MNHEY, SMNVEV (reference sequence). Trimming left V 5 bases short and J 3 bases short, with 13 bases between. This CDR3 is built from 14 residues. This chain's CDR3 is CASSLSASYTEAFF. For the CDR3, the DNA is TGTGCCAGCAGTCTCTCGGCCAGTTACACTGAAGCTTTCTTT.

This clonotype was detected a few times. The V gene is TRBV6-8, the J gene TRBJ2-1; 9 bases align to TRBD2. The germline CDR1 and CDR2 sequences are MNHGY and SAAAGT. V trimming: 2 bases; J trimming: 3 bases; junction bases outside the gene matches: 5. This CDR3 comprises 16 residues. CDR3 nucleotides: TGTGCCAGCAGTTACACAGCGGGGGGAGGCTACAATGAGCAGTTCTTC. Translation: CASSYTAGGGYNEQFF.

This clonotype was detected only a few times. V gene TRBV6-1 combines with J gene TRBJ1-1; D unclear. Germline V CDR1 and CDR2: MNHNS, SASEGT. The CDR3 runs 13 residues. Trimming took off 5 bases at V and 2 bases at J, with 9 bases between the two ends. Here the CDR3 reads CASSLLDNTEAFF. The CDR3 bases are TGTGCCAGCAGTCTCCTGGATAACACTGAAGCTTTCTTT.

The chain couples TRBV24-1 to TRBJ2-1, with a weak D call TRBD1 (6 bases). The V gene lost 5 bases and the J gene lost 4 bases, with 14 bases spanning the gap. CDR1 and CDR2 from the germline V gene are KGHDR and SFDVKD. This CDR3 spans 15 amino acids. This CDR3 reads CATSGTPRGYNEQFF. The CDR3 DNA reads TGTGCCACCAGTGGTACCCCCAGGGGATACAATGAGCAGTTCTTC.

The J gene is TRBJ2-1, the V gene TRBV6-1; the D is unclear. Trimming removed 6 bases from V and 4 bases from J, with 10 bases in between. Germline CDR1 MNHNS, CDR2 SASEGT. The CDR3 has 13 amino acids. The CDR3 region is CASRRPLYNEQFF. Written as DNA, the CDR3 is TGTGCCAGCAGGCGTCCTTTATACAATGAGCAGTTCTTC.